This TCR beta chain was identified in a study of molecular identifiers for immune sequencing clone quantification. Sequencing libraries of naive CD8 cells derived from around 20,000 to 990,000 sorted cells with 10%, 30% or 50% RNA. CDR3 length: 15 amino acids. V trimming: 7 bases; J trimming: 0 bases; junction bases outside the gene matches: 7. Germline-derived CDR1 and CDR2 are MNHEY and SVGEGT. This clonotype was found a few times. In preparing bulk TCR libraries, previously described methods and listed TCR primers were used. MiXCR, applied by TCRdb to the PCR reads, yields one record per CDR3 protein. Counted here are hundreds of thousands of distinct CDR3 sequences, roughly 25% occurring once; the ten biggest clones make up about 0.84%.

Specimen: naive CD8+ T cells from blood, with Jurkat cell RNA spiked in. Documented subset: FACS-sorted CD8+CD4-CCR7+CD45RA+ naive T cells. The genes are TRBV6-2 or TRBV6-3 and TRBJ2-7; 9 bases map to TRBD2. The receptor comes from a human donor in good health. Some libraries in this study had Jurkat cell RNA spiked in. This CDR3 reads CASMESGRLSYEQYF. For the CDR3, the DNA is TGTGCCAGCATGGAGAGCGGGAGGCTCTCCTACGAGCAGTACTTC.